Listed here are 8 T cell receptor beta chains from one sample, sequenced in a study of post-analysis software for immune sequencing data. The antigens of these receptors remain unknown. Whole-study results and caveats: Four to six TRBV segments (TRBV5-6, TRBV5-1 and TRBV20-1 among them) occurred more frequently in patients than in controls.

The authors incorporated unique molecular identifiers into the TCR beta cDNA libraries. TCRdb used MiXCR to reprocess the PCR reads, holding one entry per CDR3 protein. The sample shows 150,000 to 200,000 distinct CDR3 sequences, approximately 30% of them seen only once. The specimen was blood. These receptors all come from a girl under 18 with multiple sclerosis.

This clonotype occurred many times. J is TRBJ2-3 and V is TRBV20-1; D is unresolved. The CDR3 consists of 14 residues. Per the germline V gene, CDR1 is DFQATT and CDR2 is SNEGSKA (reference sequence). Trimming took off 1 base at V and 5 bases at J, with 13 bases between the two ends. The CDR3 loop is CSARVSYGVDTQYF. CDR3 in DNA: TGCAGTGCTAGAGTGTCGTATGGGGTAGATACGCAGTATTTT.

This chain uses TRBV18 with TRBJ2-3; D is undetermined. This CDR3 has 16 residues. Trimming removed 2 bases at V and 1 base at J, with 13 bases between. CDR1 is KGHSH and CDR2 is LQKENI in the germline V gene. CDR3 nucleotide sequence: TGTGCCAGCTCACCAATTGGACCTATCCGCACAGATACGCAGTATTTT. Its translation: CASSPIGPIRTDTQYF.

This chain links TRBV5-1 with TRBJ2-5; D gene ambiguous. The end of the DNA is better explained by TRBJ2-7, so the J call may be wrong. The CDR3 contains 13 residues. The germline V gene encodes CDR1 SGHRS and CDR2 YFSETQ. Written as DNA, the CDR3 is TGCGCCAGCAGCTTGGACGTGGGCTACGAGCAGTACTTC. Amino acid sequence: CASSLDVGYEQYF.

The chain combines TRBV5-1 with TRBJ1-2, with TRBD1 matching over 9 bases. V lost 1 base to trimming and J lost 6 bases; unmatched junction nucleotides: 4. The CDR3 sequence is 14 residues long. Germline V gives CDR1 SGHRS, CDR2 YFSETQ. CDR3: CASSLHRGRNGYTF. For the CDR3, the DNA is TGCGCCAGCAGCTTGCACAGGGGGCGGAATGGCTACACCTTC.

This chain uses TRBV11-2 with TRBJ1-1; TRBD1 matches at 7 bases. Germline assignment: CDR1 SGHAT and CDR2 FQNNGV. The CDR3 totals 14 residues. Losses at the gene ends were 0 bases for V and 10 bases for J; bases not matched to a gene: 8. CDR3 residues: CASSLEVQGSSAFF. The CDR3 coding sequence is TGTGCCAGCAGCTTAGAGGTACAGGGGAGCTCAGCTTTCTTT.

This clonotype was observed at least ten times. This chain uses TRBV20-1 with TRBJ2-7, with D maybe TRBD2 (6 bases). Germline V CDR1 and CDR2: DFQATT, SNEGSKA (reference sequence). This CDR3 region has 15 residues. Trimming shortened V by 3 bases and J by 7 bases, and 22 bases separated the two germline ends. CDR3 residues: CSASDTGLYTSEQYF. As DNA, the CDR3 is TGCAGTGCTAGTGATACGGGACTCTACACCTCGGAGCAGTACTTC.

This clonotype was seen at least ten times. J is TRBJ2-1 and V is TRBV4-1, with TRBD2 identical over 10 bases. The CDR3 covers 15 residues. The trim removed 2 bases at V and 6 bases at J, leaving 4 bases unmatched. Germline V gene data show CDR1 as MGHRA and CDR2 as YSYEKL. The CDR3 region has the DNA TGCGCCAGCAGCCAACTAGCGGGAGTGGGCAATGAGCAGTTCTTC. It yields the protein CASSQLAGVGNEQFF.

This clonotype came up once. The DNA of the CDR3 is TGTGCCAGCAGTTACTCCGAAACCAGGGGATATAACTATGGCTACACCTTC. This gives the protein CASSYSETRGYNYGYTF. V is TRBV6-5 and J is TRBJ1-2; D possibly corresponds to TRBD1 (6 bases). The ends were cut back, 0 bases at V and 1 base at J, with 15 bases in the middle. This CDR3 has 17 residues. Germline V gene lookup returns CDR1 MNHEY and CDR2 SVGAGI.